This T cell receptor (beta chain) was identified during a study of TIL therapy for anti-PD-1-resistant metastatic lung cancer. Per the germline V gene, CDR1 is SGDLS and CDR2 is YYNGEE. The CDR3 has 15 residues. V shed 6 bases and J 5 bases; nucleotides not matched to a gene: 6. Noted time point: pre-treatment sample, taken before nivolumab and TIL therapy. Sequencing used immunoSEQ v3. Sequencing depth was around 1.9 million read pairs for survey level, about 5-6.5 million for deep. Clones were read by immunoSEQ multiplex PCR, and TCRdb kept only the in-frame ones, dropping some. The sample contains 50,000 to 70,000 clones, 55% to 75% of which appear only once.

This clonotype originated in a person aged 25 to 85 with non-small cell lung cancer. The sequences come from blood, collected at baseline. This chain uses TRBV9 with TRBJ2-3, with 13 bases that match TRBD2. The CDR3 reads CASTRTSGGGDTQYF. CDR3 DNA: TGTGCCAGCACCCGCACTAGCGGGGGGGGAGATACGCAGTATTTT.